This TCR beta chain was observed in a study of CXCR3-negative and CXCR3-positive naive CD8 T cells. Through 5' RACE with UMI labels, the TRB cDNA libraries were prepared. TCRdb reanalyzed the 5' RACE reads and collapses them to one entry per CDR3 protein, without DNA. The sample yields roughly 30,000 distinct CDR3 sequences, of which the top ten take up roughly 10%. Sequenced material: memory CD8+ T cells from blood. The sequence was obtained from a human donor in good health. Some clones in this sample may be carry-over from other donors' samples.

This CDR3 reads CASAPSDPGLASEQYF. The gene calls are TRBV28 and TRBJ2-7; without DNA, the TCRdb call of TRBD2 cannot be checked. Looked up from germline, CDR1 is MDHEN and CDR2 is SYDVKM. The CDR3 has 16 residues.